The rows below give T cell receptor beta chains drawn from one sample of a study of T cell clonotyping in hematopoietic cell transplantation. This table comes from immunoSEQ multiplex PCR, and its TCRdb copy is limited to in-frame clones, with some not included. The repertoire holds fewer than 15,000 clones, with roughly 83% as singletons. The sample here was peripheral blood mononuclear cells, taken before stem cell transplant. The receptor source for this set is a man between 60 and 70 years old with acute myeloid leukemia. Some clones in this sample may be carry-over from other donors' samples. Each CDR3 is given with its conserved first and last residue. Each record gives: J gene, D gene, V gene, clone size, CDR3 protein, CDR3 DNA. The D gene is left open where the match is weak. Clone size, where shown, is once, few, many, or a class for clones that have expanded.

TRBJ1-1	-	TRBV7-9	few	CAIVTGGNTEAFF	TGTGCCATCGTGACCGGTGGGAACACTGAAGCTTTCTTT
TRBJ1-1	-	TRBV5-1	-	CASSLVGADTEAFF	TGCGCCAGCAGCTTGGTAGGGGCTGACACTGAAGCTTTCTTT
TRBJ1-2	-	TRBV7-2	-	CASSLAPGAHGYTF	TGTGCCAGCAGCTTAGCCCCGGGGGCACATGGCTACACCTTC
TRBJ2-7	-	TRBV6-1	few	CASSASQGEQYF	TGTGCCAGCAGCGCATCTCAGGGGGAGCAGTACTTC
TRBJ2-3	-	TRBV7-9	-	CASSPYVGTDTQYF	TGTGCCAGCAGCCCCTACGTCGGCACAGATACGCAGTATTTT
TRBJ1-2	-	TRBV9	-	CASSLSEGRGNYGYTF	TGTGCCAGCAGCCTAAGTGAAGGGAGGGGAAACTATGGCTACACCTTC
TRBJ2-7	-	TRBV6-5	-	CASAYGYEQYF	TGTGCCAGCGCTTACGGCTACGAGCAGTACTTC
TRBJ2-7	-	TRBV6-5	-	CASSYSQVRVYEQYF	TGTGCCAGCAGTTATTCCCAGGTCAGGGTCTACGAGCAGTACTTC
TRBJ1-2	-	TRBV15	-	CATSALFDPSGGYTF	TGTGCCACCAGCGCGCTTTTCGACCCCTCCGGAGGCTACACCTTC
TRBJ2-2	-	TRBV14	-	CASSQVGTGELFF	TGTGCCAGCAGCCAAGTTGGCACCGGGGAGCTGTTTTTT
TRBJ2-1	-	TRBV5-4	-	CASSPFPVGNEQFF	TGTGCCAGCAGCCCCTTCCCTGTGGGCAATGAGCAGTTCTTC
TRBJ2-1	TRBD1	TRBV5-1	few	CASSFGTGANEQFF	TGCGCCAGCAGCTTCGGGACAGGGGCCAATGAGCAGTTCTTC
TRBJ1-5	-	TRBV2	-	CASKREGQPQHF	TGTGCCAGCAAAAGGGAGGGCCAGCCCCAGCATTTT
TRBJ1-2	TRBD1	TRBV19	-	CASSITQGSGYTF	TGTGCCAGTAGTATAACACAGGGGTCTGGCTACACCTTC
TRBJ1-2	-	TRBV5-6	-	CASSLFNYGYTF	TGTGCCAGCAGCCTATTTAACTATGGCTACACCTTC
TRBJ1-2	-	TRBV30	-	CAWTPSSIDTYGYTF	TGTGCCTGGACCCCATCCAGCATCGACACCTATGGCTACACCTTC
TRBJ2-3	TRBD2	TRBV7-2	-	CASSLLAGGEDTQYF	TGTGCCAGCAGCTTGCTAGCGGGGGGCGAAGATACGCAGTATTTT
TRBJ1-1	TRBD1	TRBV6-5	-	CASTGTGGNTEAFF	TGTGCCAGCACCGGGACAGGAGGGAACACTGAAGCTTTCTTT
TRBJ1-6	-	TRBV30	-	CAWSLSRSTKSPNSPLHF	TGTGCCTGGAGTCTATCCCGATCCACAAAGTCTCCCAATTCACCCCTCCACTTT
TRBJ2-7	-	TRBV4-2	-	CASSQETGGPYEQYF	TGTGCCAGCAGCCAAGAGACAGGTGGGCCCTACGAGCAGTACTTC